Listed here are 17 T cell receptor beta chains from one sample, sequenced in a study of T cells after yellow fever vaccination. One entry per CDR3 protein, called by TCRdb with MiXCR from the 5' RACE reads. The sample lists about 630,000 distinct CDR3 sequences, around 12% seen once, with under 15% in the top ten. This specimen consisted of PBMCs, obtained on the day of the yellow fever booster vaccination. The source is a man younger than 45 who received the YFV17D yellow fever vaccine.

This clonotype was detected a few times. The CDR3 nucleotides are TGTGCCAGCACTCCCCAGGGGACAGGGGGCACAGATACGCAGTATTTT. It specifies CASTPQGTGGTDTQYF. This chain links TRBV28 with TRBJ2-3; 10 positions agree with TRBD1. The CDR3 consists of 16 residues. The J segment lost 1 base and the V segment lost 7 bases, leaving 8 bases of the junction unmatched. Looked up from germline, CDR1 is MDHEN and CDR2 is SYDVKM.

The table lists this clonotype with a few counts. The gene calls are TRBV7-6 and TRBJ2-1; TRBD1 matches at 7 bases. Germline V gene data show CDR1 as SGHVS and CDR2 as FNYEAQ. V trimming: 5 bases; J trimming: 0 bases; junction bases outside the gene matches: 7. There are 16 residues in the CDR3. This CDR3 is CASSEKTGISYNEQFF. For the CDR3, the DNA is TGTGCCAGCAGCGAAAAGACAGGGATCTCCTACAATGAGCAGTTCTTC.

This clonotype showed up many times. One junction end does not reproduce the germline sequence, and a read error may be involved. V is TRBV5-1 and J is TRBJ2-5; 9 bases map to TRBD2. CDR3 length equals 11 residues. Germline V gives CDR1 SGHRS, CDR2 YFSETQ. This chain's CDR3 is CASSGGETQYF. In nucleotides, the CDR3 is TGTGCCAGCAGCGGGGGGGAGACCCAGTACTTC.

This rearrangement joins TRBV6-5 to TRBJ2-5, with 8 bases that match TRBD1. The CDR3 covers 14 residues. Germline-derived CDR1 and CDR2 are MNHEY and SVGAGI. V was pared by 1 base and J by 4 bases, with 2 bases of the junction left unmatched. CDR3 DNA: TGTGCCAGCAGTTACTATGGACAGGGAGAGACCCAGTACTTC. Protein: CASSYYGQGETQYF.

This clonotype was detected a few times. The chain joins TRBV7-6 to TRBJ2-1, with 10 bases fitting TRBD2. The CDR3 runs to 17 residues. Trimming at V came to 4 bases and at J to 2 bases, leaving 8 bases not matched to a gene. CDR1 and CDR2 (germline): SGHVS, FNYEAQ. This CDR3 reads CASSSPTGLAAYNEQFF. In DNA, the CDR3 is TGTGCCAGCAGCTCCCCTACAGGACTAGCGGCCTACAATGAGCAGTTCTTC.

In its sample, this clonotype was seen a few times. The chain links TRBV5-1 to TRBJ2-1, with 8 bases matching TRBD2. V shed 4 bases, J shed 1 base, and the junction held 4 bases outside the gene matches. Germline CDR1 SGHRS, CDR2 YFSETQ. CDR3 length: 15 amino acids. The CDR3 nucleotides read TGCGCCAGCAGCCAGCGGGGGATGTCCTACAATGAGCAGTTCTTC. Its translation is CASSQRGMSYNEQFF.

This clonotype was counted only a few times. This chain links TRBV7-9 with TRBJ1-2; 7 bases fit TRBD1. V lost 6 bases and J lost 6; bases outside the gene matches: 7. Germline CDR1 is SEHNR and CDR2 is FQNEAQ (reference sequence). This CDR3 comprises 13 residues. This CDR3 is CASSPATGNGYTF. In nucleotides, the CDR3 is TGTGCCAGCAGTCCCGCGACAGGGAATGGCTACACCTTC.

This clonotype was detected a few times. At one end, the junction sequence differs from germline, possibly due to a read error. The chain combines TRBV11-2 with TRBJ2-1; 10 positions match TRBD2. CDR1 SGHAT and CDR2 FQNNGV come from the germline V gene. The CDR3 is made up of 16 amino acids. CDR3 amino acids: CASRLVTSGAYNEQFF. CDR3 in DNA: TGTGCCAGCAGATTAGTAACTAGCGGGGCCTACAATGAGCAGTTCTTC.

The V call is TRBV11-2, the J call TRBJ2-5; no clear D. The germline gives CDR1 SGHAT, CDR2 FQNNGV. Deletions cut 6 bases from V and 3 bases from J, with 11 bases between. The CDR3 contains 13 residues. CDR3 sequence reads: CASSTPGEETQYF. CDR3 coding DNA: TGTGCCAGCAGTACCCCTGGGGAAGAGACCCAGTACTTC.

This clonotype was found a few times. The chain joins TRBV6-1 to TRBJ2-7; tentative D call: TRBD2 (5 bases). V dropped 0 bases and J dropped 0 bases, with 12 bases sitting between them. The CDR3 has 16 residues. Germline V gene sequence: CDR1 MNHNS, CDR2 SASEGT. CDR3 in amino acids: CASSEAHRGSSYEQYF. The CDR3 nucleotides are TGTGCCAGCAGTGAAGCCCATCGGGGTAGCTCCTACGAGCAGTACTTC.

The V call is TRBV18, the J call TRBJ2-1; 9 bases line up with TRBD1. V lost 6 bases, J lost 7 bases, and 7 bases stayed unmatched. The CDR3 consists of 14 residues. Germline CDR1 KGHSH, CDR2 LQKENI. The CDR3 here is CASSRDRDGNEQFF. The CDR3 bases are TGTGCCAGCTCCCGGGACAGGGATGGAAATGAGCAGTTCTTC.

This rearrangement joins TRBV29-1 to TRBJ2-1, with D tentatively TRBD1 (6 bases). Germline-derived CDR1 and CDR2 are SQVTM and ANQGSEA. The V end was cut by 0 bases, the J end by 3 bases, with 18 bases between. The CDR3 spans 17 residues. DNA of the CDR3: TGCAGCGTTGAAGATGTGGTTCGGACAGATTTCTACAATGAGCAGTTCTTC. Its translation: CSVEDVVRTDFYNEQFF.

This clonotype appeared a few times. The CDR3 region has the DNA TGTGCCATCAGTGGGGCAGGGGGCGCCGCTGAAGCTTTCTTT. It codes for CAISGAGGAAEAFF. This chain links TRBV10-3 with TRBJ1-1, with 8 bases fitting TRBD1. The CDR3 has 14 amino acids. The junction had 7 bases not matched to a gene; V was cut back by 4 bases and J by 6 bases. The V gene's germline CDR1 is ENHRY and CDR2 SYGVKD.

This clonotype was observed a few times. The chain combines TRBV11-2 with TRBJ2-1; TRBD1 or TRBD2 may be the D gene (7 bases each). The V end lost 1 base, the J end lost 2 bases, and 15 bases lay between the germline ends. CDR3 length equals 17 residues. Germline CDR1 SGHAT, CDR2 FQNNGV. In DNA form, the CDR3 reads TGTGCCAGCAGCTTAGGGGGGGGACAGCTTACCTACAATGAGCAGTTCTTC. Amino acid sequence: CASSLGGGQLTYNEQFF. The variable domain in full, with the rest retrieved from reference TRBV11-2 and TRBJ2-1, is EAGVAQSPRYKIIEKRQSVAFWCNPISGHATLYWYQQILGQGPKLLIQFQNNGVVDDSQLPKDRFSAERLKGVDSTLKIQPAKLEDSAVYLCASSLGGGQLTYNEQFFGPGTRLTVL.

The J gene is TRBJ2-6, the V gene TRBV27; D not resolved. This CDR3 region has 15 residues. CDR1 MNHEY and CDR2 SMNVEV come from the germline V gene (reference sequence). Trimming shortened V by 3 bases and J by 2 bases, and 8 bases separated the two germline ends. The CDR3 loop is CASSFEATGANVLTF. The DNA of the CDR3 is TGTGCCAGCAGTTTCGAGGCTACTGGGGCCAACGTCCTGACTTTC.

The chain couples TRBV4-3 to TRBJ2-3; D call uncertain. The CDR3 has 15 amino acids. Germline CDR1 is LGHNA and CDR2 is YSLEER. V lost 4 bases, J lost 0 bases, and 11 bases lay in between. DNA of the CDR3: TGCGCCAGCAGCCGGGCTAGGACGAGCACAGATACGCAGTATTTT. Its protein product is CASSRARTSTDTQYF.

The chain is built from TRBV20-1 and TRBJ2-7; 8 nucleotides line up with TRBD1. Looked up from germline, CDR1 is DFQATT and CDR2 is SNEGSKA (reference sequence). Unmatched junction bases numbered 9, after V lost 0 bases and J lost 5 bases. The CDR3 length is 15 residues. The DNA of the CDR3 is TGCAGTGCTAGAGAGAGGGACAGGTACTTCCACGAGCAGTACTTC. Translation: CSARERDRYFHEQYF.